The clone carrying this T cell receptor (beta chain) has only a few counts. The sample is drawn from a study of CD8 T cells in ankylosing spondylitis. Germline V gene data show CDR1 as MRHNA and CDR2 as SNTAGT. Trimming cost V 0 bases and J 1 base; bases outside gene matches: 8. The CDR3 sequence is 18 residues long. TCRdb independently ran MiXCR on the 5' RACE reads; one entry per CDR3 protein. This sample has some 200,000 distinct CDR3 sequences, with 9.5% to 15% found just once. The receptor was isolated from a male donor with ankylosing spondylitis or in good health (not recorded which). The chain carries TRBV6-4 and TRBJ2-1; 8 nucleotides line up with TRBD2. The sample consisted of blood, either unsorted or a sorted T cell fraction (not recorded which). The CDR3 bases are TGTGCCAGCAGTGACTCCATTAGCGGGGTCGGGTCCTACAATGAGCAGTTCTTC. Its translation: CASSDSISGVGSYNEQFF.